The 28 T cell receptor beta chains reported below all come from one sample, sequenced in a study of T cell responses to AZD1222 COVID-19 vaccine. Measured with immunoSEQ multiplex PCR; TCRdb has only the in-frame clones, and not every one. The sample shows about 140,000 clones, 75% to 95% of them seen only once. Specimen: peripheral blood, collected 28 days after the second dose of the MenACWY control vaccine. These receptors all stem from an adult who received the MenACWY meningococcal vaccine as a control.

The chain uses TRBV2 and TRBJ2-5; no clear D. Germline V gene data show CDR1 as SNHLY and CDR2 as FYNNEI. Trimming cost V 3 bases and J 5 bases, with 7 bases left between them. The CDR3 extends over 12 amino acids. The CDR3 is CASSDSPETQYF. In DNA form, the CDR3 reads TGTGCCAGCAGTGATTCCCCCGAGACCCAGTACTTC.

The chain employs TRBV28 and TRBJ1-4; D might be TRBD1 (5 bases). Germline assignment: CDR1 MDHEN and CDR2 SYDVKM. CDR3 length: 14 residues. V lost 6 bases and J lost 7, with 15 bases in between. CDR3 sequence reads: CASRPGIIGEKLFF. The CDR3 DNA follows: TGTGCCAGCAGACCAGGGATCATAGGTGAAAAACTGTTTTTT.

V usage is TRBV6-2 or TRBV6-3 and J usage is TRBJ2-5, with a tentative D call TRBD2 (5 bases). From germline, CDR1 is MNHEY and CDR2 SVGEGT. This CDR3 is 14 amino acids long. V lost 6 bases and J 2 bases, leaving 13 bases between the germline ends. The CDR3 loop is CASSPGRGQETQYF. Written as DNA, the CDR3 is TGTGCCAGCAGCCCCGGACGGGGACAAGAGACCCAGTACTTC.

The table lists this clone with a count of one. The chain couples TRBV3-1 (or the pseudogene TRBV3-2) to TRBJ1-6, with 7 bases lining up with TRBD1. The V gene end was trimmed by 4 bases and the J gene end by 4 bases; junction bases not matched to a gene: 1. There are 14 residues in the CDR3. The germline CDR1 and CDR2 sequences are LGHDT and YNNKEL (reference sequence). The CDR3: CASSRDSYNSPLHF. CDR3 DNA: TGTGCCAGCAGCCGGGACAGTTATAATTCACCCCTCCACTTT.

The chain combines TRBV7-2 with TRBJ2-2, with 7 positions matching TRBD2. V was pared by 0 bases and J by 6 bases, with 7 bases of the junction left unmatched. Germline CDR1 SGHTA, CDR2 FQGNSA. The CDR3 spans 16 residues. The CDR3 spells CASSLAGRGNAGELFF. The CDR3 DNA follows: TGTGCCAGCAGCTTAGCGGGGCGGGGGAATGCCGGGGAGCTGTTTTTT.

The gene calls are TRBV5-1 and TRBJ1-3, with 9 bases aligning to TRBD1. CDR3 length: 16 residues. After removal of 0 bases from V and 4 bases from J, the junction contained 5 bases not matched to a gene. Germline V CDR1 and CDR2: SGHRS, YFSETQ. The DNA for the CDR3 is TGCGCCAGCAGCTTGGCTGGGACAGGGTTCGGAAACACCATATATTTT. It specifies CASSLAGTGFGNTIYF.

The J gene is TRBJ2-7, the V gene TRBV19; D is ambiguous. The CDR3 loop spans 14 amino acids. Trimming left V 3 bases short and J 0 bases short, with 9 bases between. Germline CDR1 reads LNHDA; CDR2 reads SQIVND (reference sequence). DNA of the CDR3: TGTGCCAGTAGTATTGGTTACGGCTCCTACGAGCAGTACTTC. The encoded protein is CASSIGYGSYEQYF.

The J gene is TRBJ2-3, the V gene TRBV19; TRBD1 matches 11 bases. The CDR3 contains 15 residues. V was clipped by 6 bases and J by 5 bases; unmatched bases: 7. Germline V gene sequence: CDR1 LNHDA, CDR2 SQIVND (reference sequence). The CDR3 nucleotides are TGTGCCAGTAGCGCCAAGGACAGGGGGCGAGATACGCAGTATTTT. This gives the protein CASSAKDRGRDTQYF.

In this sample, this clone turned up a few times. The J gene is TRBJ2-7, the V gene TRBV28, with D perhaps TRBD2 (5 bases). The germline CDR1 and CDR2 sequences are MDHEN and SYDVKM. This CDR3 spans 12 amino acids. Trimming removed 7 bases from V and 7 bases from J, with 14 bases in between. CDR3 sequence: CASNPVGVEQYF. CDR3 bases: TGTGCCAGCAACCCCGTCGGGGTAGAGCAGTACTTC. The full variable domain, rest sourced from reference TRBV28 and TRBJ2-7, is DVKVTQSSRYLVKRTGEKVFLECVQDMDHENMFWYRQDPGLGLRLIYFSYDVKMKEKGDIPEGYSVSREKKERFSLILESASTNQTSMYLCASNPVGVEQYFGPGTRLTVT.

The chain is built from TRBV9 and TRBJ2-2, with 8 bases identical to TRBD1. Germline CDR1 SGDLS, CDR2 YYNGEE. V lost 3 bases to trimming and J lost 1 base; unmatched junction nucleotides: 11. The CDR3 sequence is 18 residues long. This CDR3 is CASSGALLGQGNTGELFF. CDR3 nucleotides: TGTGCCAGCAGCGGGGCCCTTCTTGGACAGGGGAACACCGGGGAGCTGTTTTTT.

This rearrangement joins TRBV19 to TRBJ2-3, with D perhaps matching TRBD1 (5 bases). The germline gives CDR1 LNHDA, CDR2 SQIVND (reference sequence). Trimming removed 6 bases from V and 0 bases from J, with 13 bases in between. The CDR3 is made up of 15 amino acids. In DNA, the CDR3 is TGTGCCAGTAGAGACAGCGATAAGAGCACAGATACGCAGTATTTT. Protein: CASRDSDKSTDTQYF.

The V call is TRBV11-3, the J call TRBJ2-3, with D perhaps matching TRBD1 (5 bases). The CDR3 extends over 16 amino acids. Looked up from germline, CDR1 is SGHNT and CDR2 is YENEEA. Trimming took 0 bases from V and 1 from J, leaving 11 bases between them. The CDR3 here is CASSLDGHAGTDTQYF. DNA of the CDR3: TGTGCCAGCAGCTTAGACGGACACGCTGGCACAGATACGCAGTATTTT. Complete variable domain (other parts from reference TRBV11-3 and TRBJ2-3): EAGVVQSPRYKIIEKKQPVAFWCNPISGHNTLYWYLQNLGQGPELLIRYENEEAVDDSQLPKDRFSAERLKGVDSTLKIQPAELGDSAVYLCASSLDGHAGTDTQYFGPGTRLTVL.

The chain links TRBV7-9 to TRBJ2-1, with 10 bases that match TRBD2. The CDR3 sequence is 13 residues long. Germline assignment: CDR1 SEHNR and CDR2 FQNEAQ (reference sequence). Trimming cost V 3 bases and J 9 bases; bases outside gene matches: 2. CDR3 DNA: TGTGCCAGCAGCTTCAGCGGGAGGGTTGAGCAGTTCTTC. It is translated as CASSFSGRVEQFF. The complete variable domain, with remaining parts taken from reference TRBV7-9 and TRBJ2-1, reads DTGVSQNPRHKITKRGQNVTFRCDPISEHNRLYWYRQTLGQGPEFLTYFQNEAQLEKSRLLSDRFSAERPKGSFSTLEIQRTEQGDSAMYLCASSFSGRVEQFFGPGTRLTVL.

This clone is deemed medium-sized. The CDR3 DNA reads as TGTGCCAGCAGCTTTGACAGGGGGCTCTCCTACGAGCAGTACTTC. Residues: CASSFDRGLSYEQYF. The chain links TRBV5-5 to TRBJ2-7, with TRBD1 identical over 10 bases. The CDR3 runs 15 residues. Germline-derived CDR1 and CDR2 are SGHKS and YYEKEE (reference sequence). V lost 2 bases to trimming and J lost 0 bases; unmatched junction nucleotides: 2.

The V and J genes are TRBV5-1 and TRBJ1-1, with 10 bases aligning to TRBD1. Trimming removed 0 bases from V and 3 bases from J; junction bases left unmatched: 5. The CDR3 covers 16 residues. CDR1 is SGHRS, CDR2 YFSETQ, per germline. This chain's CDR3 is CASSLGQGARDTEAFF. The CDR3 DNA is TGCGCCAGCAGCTTGGGACAGGGGGCGAGGGACACTGAAGCTTTCTTT.

The chain has TRBV5-4 and TRBJ2-3; 10 bases match TRBD2. The CDR3 has 18 residues. V lost 0 bases and J lost 0; bases outside the gene matches: 7. Germline loops: CDR1 SGHNT, CDR2 YYREEE (reference sequence). CDR3 residues: CASSLGHSGGYSTDTQYF. The CDR3 region has the DNA TGTGCCAGCAGCTTGGGTCATAGCGGGGGGTATAGCACAGATACGCAGTATTTT.

The chain combines TRBV7-6 with TRBJ2-5, with D uncertain. V lost 4 bases to trimming and J lost 2 bases, with 8 bases between them. CDR3 length: 13 amino acids. Germline V gene lookup returns CDR1 SGHVS and CDR2 FNYEAQ. The CDR3 loop reads CASSSGPQETQYF. CDR3 sequence (DNA): TGTGCCAGCAGCTCAGGACCACAAGAGACCCAGTACTTC.

V gene TRBV6-2 or TRBV6-3 combines with J gene TRBJ2-5; D is uncertain. Germline V gene data show CDR1 as MNHEY and CDR2 as SVGEGT. V shed 8 bases and J shed 5 bases, with 9 bases lying between them. The CDR3 covers 11 residues. CDR3 sequence: CASRWQETQYF. The CDR3 DNA reads as TGTGCCAGCCGTTGGCAGGAGACCCAGTACTTC.

This clone appeared a single time. The J gene is TRBJ2-1, the V gene TRBV27; TRBD2 matches at 16 bases. The CDR3 is made up of 19 amino acids. Germline CDR1 and CDR2: MNHEY and SMNVEV (reference sequence). V lost 5 bases and J lost 0; bases outside the gene matches: 7. The CDR3 bases are TGTGCCAGCAGTGAATTGGGACTAGCGGGGGGGAGCTCCTACAATGAGCAGTTCTTC. This gives the protein CASSELGLAGGSSYNEQFF.

The V gene is TRBV29-1, the J gene TRBJ1-1, with D maybe TRBD1 (5 bases). The CDR3 has 12 amino acids. Germline V gene data show CDR1 as SQVTM and CDR2 as ANQGSEA. Deletions cut 7 bases from V and 7 bases from J, with 16 bases between. CDR3 amino acids: CSARGDGHEAFF. Written as DNA, the CDR3 is TGCAGCGCCCGGGGAGACGGACATGAAGCTTTCTTT.

The gene calls are TRBV28 and TRBJ1-5, with D unresolved. Trimming pared 3 bases from V and 3 bases from J, leaving 9 bases between. Germline lookup yields CDR1 MDHEN and CDR2 SYDVKM. This CDR3 has 14 amino acids. CDR3 amino acids: CASSLGNHNQPQHF. Here the CDR3 DNA reads TGTGCCAGCAGTTTGGGGAACCACAATCAGCCCCAGCATTTT.

This CDR3 is CASTKAAGTDTQYF. The CDR3 region has the DNA TGTGCCAGCACCAAAGCTGCCGGCACAGATACGCAGTATTTT. The chain is built from TRBV11-2 and TRBJ2-3; D gene uncertain. The germline V and J ends were trimmed by 7 bases and 1 base, with 12 bases remaining between them. The CDR3 has 14 residues. Germline CDR1 SGHAT, CDR2 FQNNGV. The entire variable domain, with the rest obtained from reference TRBV11-2 and TRBJ2-3, is as follows: EAGVAQSPRYKIIEKRQSVAFWCNPISGHATLYWYQQILGQGPKLLIQFQNNGVVDDSQLPKDRFSAERLKGVDSTLKIQPAKLEDSAVYLCASTKAAGTDTQYFGPGTRLTVL.

The V gene is TRBV4-3, the J gene TRBJ2-3, with no clear D. From germline, CDR1 is LGHNA and CDR2 YSLEER. The CDR3 has 17 amino acids. V gave up 3 bases and J gave up 4 bases, with 20 bases separating them. CDR3 DNA: TGCGCCAGCAGCCACGGCCTAACATCACCGTTGGCAGATACGCAGTATTTT. Translating it yields CASSHGLTSPLADTQYF.

This rearrangement joins TRBV11-3 to TRBJ2-7; D is ambiguous. Per the germline V gene, CDR1 is SGHNT and CDR2 is YENEEA. V was trimmed by 3 bases and J by 1 base, leaving 10 bases between them. This CDR3 region has 14 residues. The CDR3 reads CASSLSSKSYEQYF. The CDR3 DNA is TGTGCCAGCAGCTTGTCTTCCAAGTCCTACGAGCAGTACTTC.

This clone appeared a single time. V usage is TRBV5-4 and J usage is TRBJ2-5; the D is unclear. The germline V and J ends were trimmed by 4 bases and 0 bases, with 7 bases remaining between them. Germline CDR1 SGHNT, CDR2 YYREEE (reference sequence). This CDR3 is built from 13 residues. The CDR3 coding sequence is TGTGCCAGCAGCCTGGAGTACCAAGAGACCCAGTACTTC. This encodes CASSLEYQETQYF.

The chain is built from TRBV10-3 and TRBJ2-7; 7 bases match TRBD1. Germline lookup yields CDR1 ENHRY and CDR2 SYGVKD. The ends lost 0 bases at V and 1 base at J; junction bases unmatched: 3. The CDR3 length is 15 residues. The CDR3 is CAISESDRPSYEQYF. CDR3 sequence (DNA): TGTGCCATCAGTGAGTCGGACAGGCCGTCCTACGAGCAGTACTTC.

This clone has just a few counts. Sequence at one end of the junction differs from germline and may be a read error. The CDR3: CASSPNPGELFF. The CDR3 bases are TGTGCCAGCTCACCGAACCCCGGGGAGCTGTTTTTT. This chain uses TRBV18 with TRBJ2-2; D uncertain. The germline V gene has CDR1 KGHSH and CDR2 LQKENI. The length of the CDR3 is 12 residues.

The chain links TRBV29-1 to TRBJ2-1; TRBD2 matches at 8 bases. The CDR3 runs to 14 residues. The V and J ends lost 4 bases and 2 bases, in that order; junction bases with no gene match: 4. Per germline, CDR1 SQVTM and CDR2 ANQGSEA. The CDR3 sequence: CSVGHGGAYNEQFF. The CDR3 DNA is TGCAGCGTTGGTCACGGGGGGGCCTACAATGAGCAGTTCTTC.